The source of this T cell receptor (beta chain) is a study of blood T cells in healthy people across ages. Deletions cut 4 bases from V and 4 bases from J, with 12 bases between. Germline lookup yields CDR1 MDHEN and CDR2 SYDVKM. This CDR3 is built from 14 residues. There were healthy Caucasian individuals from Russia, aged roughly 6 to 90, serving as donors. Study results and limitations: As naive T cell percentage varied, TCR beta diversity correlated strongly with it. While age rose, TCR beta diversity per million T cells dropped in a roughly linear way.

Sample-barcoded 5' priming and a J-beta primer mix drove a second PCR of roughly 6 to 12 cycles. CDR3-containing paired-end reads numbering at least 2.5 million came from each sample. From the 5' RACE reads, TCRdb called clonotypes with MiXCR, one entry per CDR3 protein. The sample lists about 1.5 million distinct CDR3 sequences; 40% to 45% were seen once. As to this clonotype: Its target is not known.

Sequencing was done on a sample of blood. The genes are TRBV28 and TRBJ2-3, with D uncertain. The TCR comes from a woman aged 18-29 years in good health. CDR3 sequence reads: CASSSPASPDTQYF. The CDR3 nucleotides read TGTGCCAGCAGTTCCCCGGCCTCACCAGATACGCAGTATTTT.